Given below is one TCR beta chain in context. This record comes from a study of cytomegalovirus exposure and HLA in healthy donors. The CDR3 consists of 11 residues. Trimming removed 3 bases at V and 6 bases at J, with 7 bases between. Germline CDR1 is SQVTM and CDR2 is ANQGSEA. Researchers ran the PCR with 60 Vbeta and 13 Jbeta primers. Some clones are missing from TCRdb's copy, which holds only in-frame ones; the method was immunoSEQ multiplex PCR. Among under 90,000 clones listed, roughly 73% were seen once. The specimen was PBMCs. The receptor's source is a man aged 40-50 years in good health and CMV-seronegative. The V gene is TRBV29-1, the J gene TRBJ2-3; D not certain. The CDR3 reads CSVDDRDTQYF. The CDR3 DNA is TGCAGCGTTGATGATCGGGATACGCAGTATTTT.